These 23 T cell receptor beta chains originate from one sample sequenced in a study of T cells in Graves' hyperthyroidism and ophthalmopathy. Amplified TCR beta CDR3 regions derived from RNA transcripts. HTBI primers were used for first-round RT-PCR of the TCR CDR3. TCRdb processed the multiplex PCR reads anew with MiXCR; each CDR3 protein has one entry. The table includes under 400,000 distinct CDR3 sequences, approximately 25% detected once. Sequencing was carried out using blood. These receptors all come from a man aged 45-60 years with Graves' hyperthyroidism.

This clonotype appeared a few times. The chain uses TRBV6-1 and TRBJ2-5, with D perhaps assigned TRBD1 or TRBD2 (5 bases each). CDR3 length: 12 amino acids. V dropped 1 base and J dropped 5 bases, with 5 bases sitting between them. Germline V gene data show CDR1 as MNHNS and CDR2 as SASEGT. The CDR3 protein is CASSEGGETQYF. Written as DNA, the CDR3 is TGTGCCAGCAGTGAAGGGGGGGAGACCCAGTACTTC.

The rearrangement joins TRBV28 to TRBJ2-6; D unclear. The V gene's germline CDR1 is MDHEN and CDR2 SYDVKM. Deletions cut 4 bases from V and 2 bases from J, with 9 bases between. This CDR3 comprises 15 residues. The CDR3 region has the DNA TGTGCCAGCAGTTCGACACCCCCTGGGGCCAACGTCCTGACTTTC. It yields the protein CASSSTPPGANVLTF. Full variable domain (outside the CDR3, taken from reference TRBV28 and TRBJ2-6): DVKVTQSSRYLVKRTGEKVFLECVQDMDHENMFWYRQDPGLGLRLIYFSYDVKMKEKGDIPEGYSVSREKKERFSLILESASTNQTSMYLCASSSTPPGANVLTFGAGSRLTVL.

CDR3 nucleotides: TGTGCCAGCAGCTTGAGGCGGGGAACGAACACCGGGGAGCTGTTTTTT. Protein: CASSLRRGTNTGELFF. The rearrangement uses TRBV5-6 and TRBJ2-2, with D perhaps TRBD2 (6 bases). The germline CDR1 and CDR2 sequences are SGHDT and YYEEEE. The V gene lost 1 base and the J gene lost 0 bases, with 10 bases spanning the gap. The CDR3 has 16 amino acids.

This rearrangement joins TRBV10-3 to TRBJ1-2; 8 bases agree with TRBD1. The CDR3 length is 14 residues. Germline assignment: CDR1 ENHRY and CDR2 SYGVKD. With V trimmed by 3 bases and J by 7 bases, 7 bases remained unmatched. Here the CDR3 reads CAISDTGGQSGYTF. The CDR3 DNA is TGTGCCATCAGTGATACAGGGGGGCAGAGTGGCTACACCTTC.

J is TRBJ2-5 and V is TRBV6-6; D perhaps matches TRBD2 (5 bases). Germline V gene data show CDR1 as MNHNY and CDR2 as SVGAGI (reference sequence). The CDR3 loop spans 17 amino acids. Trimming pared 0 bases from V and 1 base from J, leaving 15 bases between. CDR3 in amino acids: CASSYSRPRSGQETQYF. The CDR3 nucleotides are TGTGCCAGCAGTTACTCGAGACCCCGCAGCGGCCAAGAGACCCAGTACTTC.

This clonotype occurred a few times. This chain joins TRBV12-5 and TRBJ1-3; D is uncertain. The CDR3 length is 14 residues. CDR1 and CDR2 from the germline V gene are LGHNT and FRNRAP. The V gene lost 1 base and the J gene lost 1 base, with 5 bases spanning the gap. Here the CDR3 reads CASGLGVSGNTIYF. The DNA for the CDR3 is TGTGCTAGTGGTTTGGGCGTTTCTGGAAACACCATATATTTT. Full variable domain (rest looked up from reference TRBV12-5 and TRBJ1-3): DARVTQTPRHKVTEMGQEVTMRCQPILGHNTVFWYRQTMMQGLELLAYFRNRAPLDDSGMPKDRFSAEMPDATLATLKIQPSEPRDSAVYFCASGLGVSGNTIYFGEGSWLTVV.

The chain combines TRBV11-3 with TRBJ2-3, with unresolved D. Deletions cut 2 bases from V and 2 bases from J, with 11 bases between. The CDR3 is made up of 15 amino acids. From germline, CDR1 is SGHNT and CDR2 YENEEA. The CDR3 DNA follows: TGTGCCAGCAGCTTAAGTTTACGGTCCACAGATACGCAGTATTTT. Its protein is CASSLSLRSTDTQYF.

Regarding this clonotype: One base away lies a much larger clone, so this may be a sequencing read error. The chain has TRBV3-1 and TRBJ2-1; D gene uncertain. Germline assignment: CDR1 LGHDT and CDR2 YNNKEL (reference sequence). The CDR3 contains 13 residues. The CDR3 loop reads CVSSQLGNNEQFF. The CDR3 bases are TGTGTCAGCAGCCAGCTAGGTAACAATGAGCAGTTCTTC.

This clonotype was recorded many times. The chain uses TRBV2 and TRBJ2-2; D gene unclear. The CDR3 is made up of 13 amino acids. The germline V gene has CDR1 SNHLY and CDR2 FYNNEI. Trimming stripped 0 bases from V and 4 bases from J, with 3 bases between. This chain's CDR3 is CASSEARTGELFF. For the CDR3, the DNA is TGTGCCAGCAGTGAAGCGCGCACCGGGGAGCTGTTTTTT.

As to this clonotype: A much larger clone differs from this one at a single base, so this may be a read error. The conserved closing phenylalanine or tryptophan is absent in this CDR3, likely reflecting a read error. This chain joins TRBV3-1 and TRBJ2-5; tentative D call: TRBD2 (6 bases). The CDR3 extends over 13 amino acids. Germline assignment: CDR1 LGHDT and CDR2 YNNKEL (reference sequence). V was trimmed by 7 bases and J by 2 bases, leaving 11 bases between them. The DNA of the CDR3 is TGTGCCAGCACCCGGACTACACAAGAGACCCAGTACCTC. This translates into CASTRTTQETQYL.

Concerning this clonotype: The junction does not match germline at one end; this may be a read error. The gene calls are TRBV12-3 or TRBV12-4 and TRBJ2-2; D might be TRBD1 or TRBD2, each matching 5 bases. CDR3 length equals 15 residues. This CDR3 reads CASSREGTNSGELFF. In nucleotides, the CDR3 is TGTGCCAGCAGCCGAGAAGGGACCAACAGCGGGGAGCTGTTTTTT.

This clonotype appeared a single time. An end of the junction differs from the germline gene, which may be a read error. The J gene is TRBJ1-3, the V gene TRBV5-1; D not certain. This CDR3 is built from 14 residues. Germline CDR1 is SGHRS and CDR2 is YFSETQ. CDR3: CASSLESSGNTIYF. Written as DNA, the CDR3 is TGCGCCAGCAGCTTGGAGAGCTCTGGGAACACCATATATTTT. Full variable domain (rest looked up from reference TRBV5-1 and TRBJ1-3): KAGVTQTPRYLIKTRGQQVTLSCSPISGHRSVSWYQQTPGQGLQFLFEYFSETQRNKGNFPGRFSGRQFSNSRSEMNVSTLELGDSALYLCASSLESSGNTIYFGEGSWLTVV.

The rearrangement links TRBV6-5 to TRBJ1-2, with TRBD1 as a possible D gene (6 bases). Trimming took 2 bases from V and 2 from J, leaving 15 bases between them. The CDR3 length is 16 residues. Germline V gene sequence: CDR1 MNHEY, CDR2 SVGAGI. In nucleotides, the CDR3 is TGTGCCAGCAGTTACGGCCTTGGGGACACCAACTATGGCTACACCTTC. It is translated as CASSYGLGDTNYGYTF.

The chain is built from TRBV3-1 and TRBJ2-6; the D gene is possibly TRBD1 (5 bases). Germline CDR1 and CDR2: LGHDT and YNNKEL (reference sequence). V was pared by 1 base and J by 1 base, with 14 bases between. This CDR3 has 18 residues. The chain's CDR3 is CASSQAGAFSSGANVLTF. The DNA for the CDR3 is TGTGCCAGCAGCCAAGCTGGGGCCTTTTCTTCTGGGGCCAACGTCCTGACTTTC.

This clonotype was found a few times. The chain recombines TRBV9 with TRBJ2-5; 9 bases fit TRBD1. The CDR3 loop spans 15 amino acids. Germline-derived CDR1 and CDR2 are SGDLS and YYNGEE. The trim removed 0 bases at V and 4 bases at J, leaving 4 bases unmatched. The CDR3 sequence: CASSVADRGGETQYF. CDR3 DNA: TGTGCCAGCAGCGTAGCGGACAGGGGTGGAGAGACCCAGTACTTC.

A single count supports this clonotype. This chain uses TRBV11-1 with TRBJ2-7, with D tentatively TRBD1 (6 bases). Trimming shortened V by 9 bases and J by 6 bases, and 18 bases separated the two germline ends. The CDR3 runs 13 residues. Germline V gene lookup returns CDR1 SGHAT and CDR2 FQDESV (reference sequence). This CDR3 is CASSRDTASEQYF. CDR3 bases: TGTGCCAGTAGCCGGGACACGGCTTCCGAGCAGTACTTC.

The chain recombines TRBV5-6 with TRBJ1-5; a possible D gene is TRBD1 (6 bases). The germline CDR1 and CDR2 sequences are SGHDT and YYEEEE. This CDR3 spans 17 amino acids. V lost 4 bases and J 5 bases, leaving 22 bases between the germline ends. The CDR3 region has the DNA TGTGCCAGCAGCAAATGGGGATCAGGGGTGGCGGATCAGCCCCAGCATTTT. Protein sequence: CASSKWGSGVADQPQHF. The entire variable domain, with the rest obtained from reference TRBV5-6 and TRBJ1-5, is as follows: DAGVTQSPTHLIKTRGQQVTLRCSPKSGHDTVSWYQQALGQGPQFIFQYYEEEERQRGNFPDRFSGHQFPNYSSELNVNALLLGDSALYLCASSKWGSGVADQPQHFGDGTRLSIL.

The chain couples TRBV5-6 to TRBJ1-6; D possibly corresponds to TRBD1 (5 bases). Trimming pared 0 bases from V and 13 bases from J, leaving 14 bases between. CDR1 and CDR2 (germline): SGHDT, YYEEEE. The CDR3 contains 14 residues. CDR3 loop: CASSLGSPRGPLHF. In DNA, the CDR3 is TGTGCCAGCAGCTTGGGCAGCCCTAGGGGCCCCCTCCACTTT.

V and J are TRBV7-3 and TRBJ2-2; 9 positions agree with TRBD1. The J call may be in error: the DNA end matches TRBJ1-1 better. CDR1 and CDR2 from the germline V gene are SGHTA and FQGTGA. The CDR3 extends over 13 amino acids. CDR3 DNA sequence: TGTGCCAGCAGCTTAGACGGGACAGGGCGAGCTTTCTTT. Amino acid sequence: CASSLDGTGRAFF.

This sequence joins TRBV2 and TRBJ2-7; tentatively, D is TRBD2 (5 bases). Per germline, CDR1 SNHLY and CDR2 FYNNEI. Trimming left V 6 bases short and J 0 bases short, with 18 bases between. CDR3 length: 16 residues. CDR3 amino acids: CASSPDEGYSSYEQYF. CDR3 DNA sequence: TGTGCCAGCAGCCCGGACGAGGGTTATAGCTCCTACGAGCAGTACTTC.

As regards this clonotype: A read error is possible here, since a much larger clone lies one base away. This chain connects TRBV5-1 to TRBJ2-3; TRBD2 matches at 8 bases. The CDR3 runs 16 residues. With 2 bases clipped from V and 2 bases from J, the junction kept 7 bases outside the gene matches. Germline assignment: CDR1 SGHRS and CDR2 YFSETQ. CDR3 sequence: CASSLGRAGDTDTQYF. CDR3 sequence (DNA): TGCGCCAGCAGCTTAGGACGAGCGGGAGACACAGATACGCAGTATTTT.

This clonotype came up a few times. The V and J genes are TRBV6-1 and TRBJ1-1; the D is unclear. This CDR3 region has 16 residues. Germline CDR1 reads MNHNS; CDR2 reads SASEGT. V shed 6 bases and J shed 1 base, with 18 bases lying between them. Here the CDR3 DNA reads TGTGCCAGCAGCTCAGACCCTCGGGGAGGGAACACTGAAGCTTTCTTT. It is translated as CASSSDPRGGNTEAFF.

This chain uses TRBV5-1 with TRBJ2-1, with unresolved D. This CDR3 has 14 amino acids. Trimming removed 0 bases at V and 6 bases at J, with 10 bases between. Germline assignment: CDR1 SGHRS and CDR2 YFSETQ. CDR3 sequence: CASSLEGSFNEQFF. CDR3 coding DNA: TGCGCCAGCAGCTTGGAGGGAAGCTTCAATGAGCAGTTCTTC.